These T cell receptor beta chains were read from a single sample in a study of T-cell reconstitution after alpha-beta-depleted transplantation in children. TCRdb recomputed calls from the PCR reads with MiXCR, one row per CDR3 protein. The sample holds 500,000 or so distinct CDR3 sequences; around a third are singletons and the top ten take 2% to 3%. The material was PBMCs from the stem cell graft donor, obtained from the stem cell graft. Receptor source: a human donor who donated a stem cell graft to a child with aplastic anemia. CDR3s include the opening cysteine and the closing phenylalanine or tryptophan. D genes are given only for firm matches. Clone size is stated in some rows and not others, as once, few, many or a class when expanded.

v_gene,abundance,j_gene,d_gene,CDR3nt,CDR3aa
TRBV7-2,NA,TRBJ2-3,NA,TGTGCCAGCAGCTTATCTGTACTAAACACAGATACGCAGTATTTT,CASSLSVLNTDTQYF
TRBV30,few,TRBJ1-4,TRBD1,TGTGCCTGGAGTGGTGGGATGTCGGGACAGGTTCCTGAAAAACTGTTTTTT,CAWSGGMSGQVPEKLFF
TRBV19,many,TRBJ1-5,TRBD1,TGTGCCAGTAGGATGACAGGGGCGAGCAATCAGCCCCAGCATTTT,CASRMTGASNQPQHF
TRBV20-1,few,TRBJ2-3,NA,TGCAGTGCTGTCCTGCCGGGACTGATGGCAGATACGCAGTATTTT,CSAVLPGLMADTQYF
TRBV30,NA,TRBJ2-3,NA,TGTGCCTGGCACTACAGAGGAAGCACAGATACGCAGTATTTT,CAWHYRGSTDTQYF
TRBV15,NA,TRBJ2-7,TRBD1,TGTGCCACCAGCACCGACAGGGGCCACTCCTACGAGCAGTACTTC,CATSTDRGHSYEQYF
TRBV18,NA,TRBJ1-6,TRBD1,TGTGCCAGCTCACCAAGGACAGGGGATTCACCCCTCCACTTT,CASSPRTGDSPLHF
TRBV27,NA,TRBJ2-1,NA,TGTGCCAGCAGTTTCTTCCCTCGGCGAGCGGAGGCCTACAATGAGCAGTTCTTC,CASSFFPRRAEAYNEQFF
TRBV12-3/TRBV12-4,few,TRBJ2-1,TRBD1,TGTGCCAGCAGCCGCGGCGGGACAGGGTACAATGAGCAGTTCTTC,CASSRGGTGYNEQFF
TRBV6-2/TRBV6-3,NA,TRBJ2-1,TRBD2,TGTGCCAGCAGAAGCGCGTCCGGGGGGGTAGGTGAGCAGTTCTTC,CASRSASGGVGEQFF
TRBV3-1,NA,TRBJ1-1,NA,TGTGCCAGCAGCCAAGGTTTACTTGAAGCTTTCTTT,CASSQGLLEAFF
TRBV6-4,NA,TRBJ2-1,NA,TGTGCCAGCAGTGACGGTGAGAGCTCCTACAATGAGCAGTTCTTC,CASSDGESSYNEQFF